A single sample gave rise to the 12 T cell receptor beta chains below, sequenced in a study of CD8 T cells in ankylosing spondylitis. TCRdb analysed the 5' RACE reads with MiXCR anew, one entry per CDR3 protein. The data contain roughly 250,000 distinct CDR3 sequences, roughly 10% of them singletons. Material: blood, either unsorted or a sorted T cell fraction (not recorded which). These TCRs come from a male donor with ankylosing spondylitis or in good health (not recorded which).

Points on this clonotype: A much more abundant neighbour one base away suggests this may be a read error. This rearrangement joins TRBV25-1 to TRBJ1-5; 8 positions match TRBD1. J gave up 7 bases and V 4 bases, and 6 bases lay outside the gene matches. Germline V lookup: CDR1 MGHDK, CDR2 SYGVNS. The CDR3 spans 14 residues. CDR3 sequence reads: CASSATGVRQPQHF. The CDR3 DNA reads as TGTGCCAGCAGTGCGACAGGGGTCCGGCAGCCCCAGCATTTT.

This clonotype was seen a handful of times. The chain carries TRBV7-9 and TRBJ1-5, with 8 positions matching TRBD1. Trimming took 6 bases from V and 3 from J; bases not matched to a gene: 10. CDR3 length: 16 amino acids. CDR1 and CDR2 from the germline V gene are SEHNR and FQNEAQ (reference sequence). The DNA of the CDR3 is TGTGCCAGCAGTCCTCAGGGGGCTGGGAACAATCAGCCCCAGCATTTT. Its protein is CASSPQGAGNNQPQHF.

This clonotype was recorded at least ten times. The chain employs TRBV6-1 and TRBJ1-4, with unresolved D. The CDR3 length is 13 residues. Per germline, CDR1 MNHNS and CDR2 SASEGT. V shed 6 bases and J shed 7 bases, with 12 bases lying between them. The CDR3 loop reads CASSPRGGEKLFF. The CDR3 DNA follows: TGTGCCAGCAGCCCCCGGGGAGGTGAAAAACTGTTTTTT.

Points on this clonotype: One base away lies a much larger clone, so this may be a sequencing read error. CDR3 loop: CASSLVVAGVEQFF. The CDR3 coding sequence is TGTGCCAGCAGCTTAGTGGTAGCGGGAGTTGAGCAGTTCTTC. This chain connects TRBV11-2 to TRBJ2-1, with 9 bases fitting TRBD2. The J segment lost 9 bases and the V segment lost 1 base, leaving 4 bases of the junction unmatched. CDR1 is SGHAT, CDR2 FQNNGV, per germline. The CDR3 covers 14 residues. The whole variable domain, remainder taken from reference TRBV11-2 and TRBJ2-1, is EAGVAQSPRYKIIEKRQSVAFWCNPISGHATLYWYQQILGQGPKLLIQFQNNGVVDDSQLPKDRFSAERLKGVDSTLKIQPAKLEDSAVYLCASSLVVAGVEQFFGPGTRLTVL.

This clonotype was recorded a few times. J is TRBJ1-1 and V is TRBV12-3 or TRBV12-4; D perhaps matches TRBD1 (6 bases). The CDR3 extends over 13 amino acids. V dropped 6 bases and J dropped 4 bases, with 12 bases sitting between them. DNA of the CDR3: TGTGCCAGCAGGAACAGGGAGCGCACTGAAGCTTTCTTT. Translated, it gives CASRNRERTEAFF.

In this sample, this clonotype turned up many times. This chain connects TRBV11-1 to TRBJ2-2, with 7 bases that match TRBD2. Trimming cost V 5 bases and J 3 bases; bases outside gene matches: 18. The CDR3 contains 19 residues. Germline loops: CDR1 SGHAT, CDR2 FQDESV (reference sequence). This CDR3 is CASSPQWLREEWDTGELFF. CDR3 nucleotide sequence: TGTGCCAGCAGCCCTCAATGGCTTCGGGAGGAGTGGGACACCGGGGAGCTGTTTTTT.

This clonotype was detected ten times or more. The chain has TRBV15 and TRBJ2-7, with a possible D match to TRBD1 (6 bases). Germline V gives CDR1 LNHNV, CDR2 YYDKDF (reference sequence). The CDR3 runs 15 residues. Between the trimmed V and J ends, which lost 4 bases and 1 base, there was a span of 14 bases. The CDR3 region has the DNA TGTGCCACCAGCAAGAGGGACACATTATCCTACGAGCAGTACTTC. This sequence encodes CATSKRDTLSYEQYF.

This clonotype was observed at least ten times. The rearrangement joins TRBV3-1 to TRBJ2-5, with 10 bases that match TRBD1. The CDR3 sequence is 15 residues long. The germline gives CDR1 LGHDT, CDR2 YNNKEL (reference sequence). J lost 1 base, V lost 4 bases, and 3 bases had no gene match. The CDR3 reads CASSPWTGGQETQYF. CDR3 DNA sequence: TGTGCCAGCAGCCCATGGACAGGGGGCCAAGAGACCCAGTACTTC.

This clonotype occurred a few times. The chain links TRBV4-1 to TRBJ2-3; a weak D match, TRBD1 (5 bases). Trimming cost V 0 bases and J 8 bases, with 18 bases left between them. Germline V gene sequence: CDR1 MGHRA, CDR2 YSYEKL. The CDR3 spans 16 residues. The CDR3 spells CASSQDLGRIHGTQYF. CDR3 nucleotides: TGCGCCAGCAGCCAAGATCTGGGGCGAATACACGGTACGCAGTATTTT.

There are a few counts of this clonotype. The chain carries TRBV20-1 and TRBJ1-1; D unresolved. Germline-derived CDR1 and CDR2 are DFQATT and SNEGSKA (reference sequence). The ends were cut back, 5 bases at V and 4 bases at J, with 14 bases in the middle. The CDR3 extends over 13 amino acids. CDR3 residues: CSAPSRGGTEAFF. CDR3 nucleotide sequence: TGCAGTGCTCCCTCACGGGGTGGCACTGAAGCTTTCTTT.

This clonotype was detected many times. The chain links TRBV7-9 to TRBJ2-7; 7 nucleotides agree with TRBD1. Germline assignment: CDR1 SEHNR and CDR2 FQNEAQ (reference sequence). CDR3 length: 15 residues. With V trimmed by 5 bases and J by 2 bases, 9 bases remained unmatched. Here the CDR3 reads CASSLQGIHTYEQYF. The CDR3 DNA reads TGTGCCAGCAGCCTACAGGGGATCCATACCTACGAGCAGTACTTC.

This clonotype was observed at least ten times. The CDR3, as DNA: TGCGCCAGCAGCCCGAGGTTGGCAGACACTGAAGCTTTCTTT. Translation: CASSPRLADTEAFF. This sequence joins TRBV5-1 and TRBJ1-1, with D unresolved. This CDR3 is 14 amino acids long. Trimming stripped 4 bases from V and 3 bases from J, with 13 bases between. Germline V gives CDR1 SGHRS, CDR2 YFSETQ. The variable domain in full, completed from reference TRBV5-1 and TRBJ1-1, reads KAGVTQTPRYLIKTRGQQVTLSCSPISGHRSVSWYQQTPGQGLQFLFEYFSETQRNKGNFPGRFSGRQFSNSRSEMNVSTLELGDSALYLCASSPRLADTEAFFGQGTRLTVV.